Presented here are 32 T cell receptor beta chains from one specimen sequenced in a study of PD-L1 blockade in urothelial cancer. Some clones are missing from TCRdb's copy, which holds only in-frame ones; the method was immunoSEQ multiplex PCR. The sample contains tens of thousands of clones, around four fifths of which appear only once. Time point reported: pretreatment peripheral blood. Sequences were derived from PBMCs, sampled around atezolizumab (anti-PD-L1) treatment. These receptors all come from a man in his forties with urothelial cancer.

The chain joins TRBV29-1 to TRBJ2-5, with a possible D match to TRBD2 (7 bases). The CDR3 runs to 13 residues. Looked up from germline, CDR1 is SQVTM and CDR2 is ANQGSEA. V was trimmed by 6 bases and J by 9 bases, leaving 20 bases between them. CDR3 sequence reads: CSVTGRVGGAQYF. CDR3 DNA sequence: TGCAGCGTAACAGGGAGAGTGGGGGGGGCCCAGTACTTC.

The sample holds one count of this clone. The rearrangement joins TRBV28 to TRBJ2-7; D gene uncertain. Trimming removed 5 bases at V and 5 bases at J, with 13 bases between. This CDR3 has 13 residues. CDR1 and CDR2 (germline): MDHEN, SYDVKM. CDR3 amino acids: CASSTTRLHEQYF. The CDR3 DNA sequence: TGTGCCAGCAGTACTACAAGGTTGCACGAGCAGTACTTC.

The J gene is TRBJ1-5, the V gene TRBV6-5; no clear D gene. CDR3 length: 15 amino acids. Trimming removed 6 bases from V and 1 base from J, with 13 bases in between. Germline CDR1 and CDR2: MNHEY and SVGAGI. CDR3 nucleotides: TGTGCCAGCAGGCCAGCGGGCGTCAGCAATCAGCCCCAGCATTTT. Translated: CASRPAGVSNQPQHF.

The rearrangement links TRBV18 to TRBJ2-7, with 7 bases that match TRBD2. In germline, CDR1 is KGHSH, CDR2 LQKENI. Trimming at V came to 3 bases and at J to 6 bases, leaving 8 bases not matched to a gene. CDR3 length equals 14 residues. The CDR3 spells CASSPGVLAPEQYF. The CDR3 DNA follows: TGTGCCAGCTCACCGGGTGTACTAGCGCCCGAGCAGTACTTC.

The chain links TRBV6-5 to TRBJ1-4, with D tentatively TRBD1 (6 bases). This CDR3 comprises 14 residues. V was trimmed by 5 bases and J by 4 bases, leaving 11 bases between them. Germline CDR1 is MNHEY and CDR2 is SVGAGI. As DNA, the CDR3 is TGTGCCAGCAGTCCCGGGACAAGTAATGAAAAACTGTTTTTT. This gives the protein CASSPGTSNEKLFF.

The chain carries TRBV27 and TRBJ2-5; D uncertain. V was pared by 8 bases and J by 0 bases, with 10 bases between. This CDR3 region has 13 residues. CDR1 is MNHEY, CDR2 SMNVEV, per germline (reference sequence). The CDR3 DNA follows: TGTGCCAGCGGGCGTCTGGACCAAGAGACCCAGTACTTC. Residues: CASGRLDQETQYF.

This clone was detected only a few times. The chain combines TRBV5-1 with TRBJ1-1, with D possibly being TRBD1 (5 bases). The CDR3 covers 12 residues. The germline V gene encodes CDR1 SGHRS and CDR2 YFSETQ. V was pared by 0 bases and J by 10 bases, with 10 bases between. CDR3 nucleotides: TGCGCCAGCAGCTTGGCAGGGTTTGGAGCTTTCTTT. It codes for CASSLAGFGAFF.

This clone was seen more than once but under ten times. This rearrangement joins TRBV6-1 to TRBJ1-2, with 7 bases matching TRBD1. Germline loops: CDR1 MNHNS, CDR2 SASEGT. The CDR3 spans 15 residues. J lost 4 bases, V lost 2 bases, and 7 bases had no gene match. As DNA, the CDR3 is TGTGCCAGCAGTGAACTTCAGGACAGGACCTATGGCTACACCTTC. It specifies CASSELQDRTYGYTF.

The chain is built from TRBV27 and TRBJ2-7, with TRBD1 matching over 8 bases. The germline gives CDR1 MNHEY, CDR2 SMNVEV (reference sequence). J lost 3 bases, V lost 5 bases, and 9 bases had no gene match. The CDR3 runs to 15 residues. The DNA of the CDR3 is TGTGCCAGCAGTCCCCGGACAGGGATGGTCTACGAGCAGTACTTC. This translates into CASSPRTGMVYEQYF.

V and J are TRBV27 and TRBJ2-3; 7 bases line up with TRBD2. Germline V gives CDR1 MNHEY, CDR2 SMNVEV (reference sequence). The V and J ends lost 5 bases and 5 bases, in that order; junction bases with no gene match: 10. The CDR3 loop spans 15 amino acids. This chain's CDR3 is CASSPGGGHGDTQYF. CDR3 DNA: TGTGCCAGCAGTCCGGGGGGTGGCCATGGAGATACGCAGTATTTT.

J is TRBJ1-2 and V is TRBV28, with 7 bases lining up with TRBD1. V lost 2 bases to trimming and J lost 1 base; unmatched junction nucleotides: 4. This CDR3 has 15 residues. Looked up from germline, CDR1 is MDHEN and CDR2 is SYDVKM. The CDR3 is CASSLRRQGNYGYTF. DNA for the CDR3: TGTGCCAGCAGTTTACGGAGACAGGGTAACTATGGCTACACCTTC.

The J gene is TRBJ1-5, the V gene TRBV7-8, with TRBD1 matching over 7 bases. The junction had 15 bases not matched to a gene; V was cut back by 7 bases and J by 6 bases. The germline V gene encodes CDR1 SGHVS and CDR2 FQNEAQ. This CDR3 spans 16 amino acids. Written as DNA, the CDR3 is TGTGCCAGCACTACCCTCTCGGCAGGGGGTCTTCAGCCCCAGCATTTT. This encodes CASTTLSAGGLQPQHF.

J is TRBJ1-2 and V is TRBV28; D perhaps matches TRBD1 (5 bases). The CDR3 is made up of 12 amino acids. V gave up 6 bases and J gave up 8 bases, with 13 bases separating them. Germline V CDR1 and CDR2: MDHEN, SYDVKM. Written as DNA, the CDR3 is TGTGCCAGCAGCTTCCGGCGGGGGGGCTACACCTTC. Protein: CASSFRRGGYTF.

The chain has TRBV7-8 and TRBJ1-4; TRBD1 might be the D (5 bases). The CDR3 loop spans 16 amino acids. CDR1 and CDR2 from the germline V gene are SGHVS and FQNEAQ. Trimming removed 2 bases from V and 9 bases from J, with 19 bases in between. CDR3 in amino acids: CASSLPNVQEGQKLFF. The CDR3 DNA reads as TGTGCCAGCAGCTTACCAAACGTACAGGAGGGGCAAAAACTGTTTTTT.

This clone was recorded once. The V and J genes are TRBV5-1 and TRBJ1-4; D call uncertain. This CDR3 region has 15 residues. V was cut by 7 bases and J by 1 base, with 14 bases left in between. Germline CDR1 SGHRS, CDR2 YFSETQ. The CDR3 region has the DNA TGCGCCAGCCAGCGTTCAGATATAACTAATGAAAAACTGTTTTTT. Translating gives CASQRSDITNEKLFF. The full variable domain, with the rest looked up from reference TRBV5-1 and TRBJ1-4, is KAGVTQTPRYLIKTRGQQVTLSCSPISGHRSVSWYQQTPGQGLQFLFEYFSETQRNKGNFPGRFSGRQFSNSRSEMNVSTLELGDSALYLCASQRSDITNEKLFFGSGTQLSVL.

The CDR3 loop reads CASIPGQLTRGPGETQYF. As DNA, the CDR3 is TGTGCCAGCATCCCGGGACAGCTTACTAGAGGGCCTGGGGAGACCCAGTACTTC. The chain combines TRBV5-8 with TRBJ2-5, with 7 nucleotides matching TRBD1. With V trimmed by 6 bases and J by 5 bases, 22 bases remained unmatched. The germline gives CDR1 SGHTS, CDR2 YDEGEE. The CDR3 is 18 residues long.

Concerning this clone: This specimen includes other DNA sequences encoding the same CDR3. This sequence joins TRBV6-1 and TRBJ2-1; a possible D gene is TRBD1 (5 bases). The CDR3 is 16 residues long. In germline, CDR1 is MNHNS, CDR2 SASEGT. The V and J ends lost 0 bases and 0 bases respectively, with 9 bases between them. CDR3 in DNA: TGTGCCAGCAGTGAAGCGCTAAGGGGCTCCTACAATGAGCAGTTCTTC. Its protein is CASSEALRGSYNEQFF.

V is TRBV7-9 and J is TRBJ2-1; 8 bases map to TRBD2. Germline CDR1 is SEHNR and CDR2 is FQNEAQ (reference sequence). The CDR3 is made up of 15 amino acids. Trimming took 4 bases from V and 5 from J; bases not matched to a gene: 7. CDR3 region: CASSSRAGVDNEQFF. Here the CDR3 DNA reads TGTGCCAGCAGCTCTCGAGCGGGAGTAGACAATGAGCAGTTCTTC. The full variable domain, with the rest looked up from reference TRBV7-9 and TRBJ2-1, is DTGVSQNPRHKITKRGQNVTFRCDPISEHNRLYWYRQTLGQGPEFLTYFQNEAQLEKSRLLSDRFSAERPKGSFSTLEIQRTEQGDSAMYLCASSSRAGVDNEQFFGPGTRLTVL.

This chain uses TRBV15 with TRBJ2-1, with a possible D match to TRBD2 (5 bases). The V end was cut by 1 base, the J end by 0 bases, with 10 bases between. There are 16 residues in the CDR3. Germline loops: CDR1 LNHNV, CDR2 YYDKDF (reference sequence). The CDR3 spells CATSRARGSSYNEQFF. Written as DNA, the CDR3 is TGTGCCACCAGCAGAGCCCGGGGAAGCTCCTACAATGAGCAGTTCTTC.

CDR3 nucleotides: TGTGCCAGCAGTGAGGACAGGGCCTATACGCAGTATTTT. Amino acids: CASSEDRAYTQYF. The gene calls are TRBV6-5 and TRBJ2-3; 8 bases align to TRBD1. Germline lookup yields CDR1 MNHEY and CDR2 SVGAGI. Trimming took 5 bases from V and 7 from J; bases not matched to a gene: 5. There are 13 residues in the CDR3.

The chain couples TRBV27 to TRBJ2-3, with a tentative D call TRBD2 (5 bases). Trimming took 5 bases from V and 2 from J, leaving 11 bases between them. CDR1 MNHEY and CDR2 SMNVEV come from the germline V gene (reference sequence). The CDR3 covers 14 residues. The CDR3 loop reads CASSRGAHTDTQYF. The DNA of the CDR3 is TGTGCCAGCAGTCGGGGAGCACACACAGATACGCAGTATTTT.

The gene calls are TRBV7-6 and TRBJ2-3; possibly TRBD1 for D (7 bases). Trimming took 2 bases from V and 4 from J, leaving 16 bases between them. The CDR3 runs 16 residues. Germline CDR1 reads SGHVS; CDR2 reads FNYEAQ. In DNA, the CDR3 is TGTGCCAGCAGCTTAATCTGGAGGGACAGCTCAGATACGCAGTATTTT. Translation gives CASSLIWRDSSDTQYF.

V usage is TRBV7-9 and J usage is TRBJ2-3; a possible D gene is TRBD2 (6 bases). Germline assignment: CDR1 SEHNR and CDR2 FQNEAQ (reference sequence). The length of the CDR3 is 15 residues. V was trimmed by 1 base and J by 0 bases, leaving 8 bases between them. CDR3 nucleotide sequence: TGTGCCAGCAGCTTAGATGGGGGGAGCACAGATACGCAGTATTTT. It is translated as CASSLDGGSTDTQYF.

The CDR3 region has the DNA TGTGCCAGCAGTTTTTCGGGAGCCAAAAACATTCAGTACTTC. This gives the protein CASSFSGAKNIQYF. The rearrangement uses TRBV27 and TRBJ2-4, with D hard to call. The V end lost 3 bases, the J end lost 0 bases, and 6 bases lay between the germline ends. The V gene's germline CDR1 is MNHEY and CDR2 SMNVEV (reference sequence). CDR3 size: 14 residues.

The chain has TRBV28 and TRBJ2-7, with TRBD2 matching 8 bases. With V trimmed by 7 bases and J by 0 bases, 14 bases remained unmatched. The CDR3 has 17 residues. The germline CDR1 and CDR2 sequences are MDHEN and SYDVKM. CDR3 nucleotide sequence: TGTGCCAGCAACCGACAGGTACTAGCGGCTAGCTCCTACGAGCAGTACTTC. Amino acid sequence: CASNRQVLAASSYEQYF. Variable domain in full (rest from reference TRBV28 and TRBJ2-7): DVKVTQSSRYLVKRTGEKVFLECVQDMDHENMFWYRQDPGLGLRLIYFSYDVKMKEKGDIPEGYSVSREKKERFSLILESASTNQTSMYLCASNRQVLAASSYEQYFGPGTRLTVT.

The chain is built from TRBV11-3 and TRBJ2-3, with 8 bases lining up with TRBD1. V shed 8 bases and J 7 bases; nucleotides not matched to a gene: 5. The germline V gene encodes CDR1 SGHNT and CDR2 YENEEA. CDR3 length equals 12 residues. The CDR3, as DNA: TGTGCCAGCCAGGGGGCGGGGCATACGCAGTATTTT. This codes for CASQGAGHTQYF.

This chain connects TRBV5-1 to TRBJ1-2; D is possibly TRBD1 (5 bases). V was clipped by 0 bases and J by 2 bases, with 8 bases between them. CDR1 and CDR2 (germline): SGHRS, YFSETQ. This CDR3 has 14 amino acids. This chain's CDR3 is CASSLGGSNYGYTF. In DNA, the CDR3 is TGCGCCAGCAGCTTGGGGGGCAGCAACTATGGCTACACCTTC.

The V gene is TRBV29-1, the J gene TRBJ1-2; 7 bases line up with TRBD1. This CDR3 comprises 16 residues. Germline loops: CDR1 SQVTM, CDR2 ANQGSEA. Trimming cost V 5 bases and J 4 bases; bases outside gene matches: 16. The CDR3, as DNA: TGCAGCGTTAACACCCCCGGGAGGGGGGACAGCTATGGCTACACCTTC. This sequence encodes CSVNTPGRGDSYGYTF. The full variable domain, its missing parts supplied by reference TRBV29-1 and TRBJ1-2, is SAVISQKPSRDICQRGTSLTIQCQVDSQVTMMFWYRQQPGQSLTLIATANQGSEATYESGFVIDKFPISRPNLTFSTLTVSNMSPEDSSIYLCSVNTPGRGDSYGYTFGSGTRLTVV.

The chain carries TRBV4-1 and TRBJ1-5; no reliable D call. V lost 1 base and J lost 6, with 10 bases in between. CDR3 length: 14 amino acids. Germline CDR1 and CDR2: MGHRA and YSYEKL. The CDR3 region is CASSQGLGPQPQHF. CDR3 DNA: TGCGCCAGCAGCCAAGGACTAGGTCCTCAGCCCCAGCATTTT.

The chain couples TRBV11-2 to TRBJ2-3; D not resolved. This CDR3 contains 14 residues. Germline V gives CDR1 SGHAT, CDR2 FQNNGV. V lost 5 bases and J 0 bases, leaving 9 bases between the germline ends. This CDR3 reads CASSPWPSTDTQYF. In nucleotides, the CDR3 is TGTGCCAGCAGCCCTTGGCCTAGCACAGATACGCAGTATTTT.

V is TRBV25-1 and J is TRBJ2-7; D is perhaps TRBD1 (6 bases). CDR1 is MGHDK and CDR2 is SYGVNS in the germline V gene. CDR3 length: 14 amino acids. V lost 6 bases and J 2 bases, leaving 14 bases between the germline ends. The CDR3 spells CASSNRAPPYEQYF. The CDR3 DNA is TGTGCCAGCAGCAACAGGGCCCCCCCCTACGAGCAGTACTTC.

This sequence joins TRBV5-6 and TRBJ2-1; 13 bases agree with TRBD2. CDR1 SGHDT and CDR2 YYEEEE come from the germline V gene. CDR3 length: 18 amino acids. After removal of 6 bases from V and 5 bases from J, the junction contained 14 bases not matched to a gene. The CDR3 sequence is CASILTYGLAGVNNEQFF. The CDR3 DNA reads as TGTGCCAGCATCCTAACATACGGACTAGCGGGAGTCAACAATGAGCAGTTCTTC.